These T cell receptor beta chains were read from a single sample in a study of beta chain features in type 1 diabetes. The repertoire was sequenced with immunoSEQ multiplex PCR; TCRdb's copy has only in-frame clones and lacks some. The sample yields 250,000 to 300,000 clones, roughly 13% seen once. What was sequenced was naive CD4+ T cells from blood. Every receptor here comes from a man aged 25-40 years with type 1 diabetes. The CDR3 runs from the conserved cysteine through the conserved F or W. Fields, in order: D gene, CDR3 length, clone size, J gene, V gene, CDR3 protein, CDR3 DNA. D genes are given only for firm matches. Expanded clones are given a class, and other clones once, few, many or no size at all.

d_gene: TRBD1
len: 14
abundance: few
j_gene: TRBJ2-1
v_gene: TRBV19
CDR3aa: CASSVRDRANEQFF
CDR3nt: TGTGCCAGTAGTGTCCGGGACAGGGCGAATGAGCAGTTCTTC

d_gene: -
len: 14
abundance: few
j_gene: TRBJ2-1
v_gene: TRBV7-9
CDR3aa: CASSMTQTGNEQFF
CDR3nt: TGTGCCAGCAGCATGACCCAGACCGGGAATGAGCAGTTCTTC

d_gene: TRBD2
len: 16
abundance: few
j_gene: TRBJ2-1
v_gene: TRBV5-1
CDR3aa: CASSSGLAQPYNEQFF
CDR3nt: TGCGCCAGCAGCTCCGGACTAGCGCAACCCTACAATGAGCAGTTCTTC

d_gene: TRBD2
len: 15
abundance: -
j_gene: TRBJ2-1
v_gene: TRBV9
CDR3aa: CASSVTSGDYNEQFF
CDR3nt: TGTGCCAGCAGCGTGACTAGCGGAGATTACAATGAGCAGTTCTTC

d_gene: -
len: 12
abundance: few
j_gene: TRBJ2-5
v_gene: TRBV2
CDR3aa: CASGTNQETQYF
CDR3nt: TGTGCCAGCGGGACAAACCAAGAGACCCAGTACTTC

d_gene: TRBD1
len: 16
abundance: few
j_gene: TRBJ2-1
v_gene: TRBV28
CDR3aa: CASSVPGQGTYNEQFF
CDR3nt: TGTGCCAGCAGTGTGCCGGGACAGGGAACCTACAATGAGCAGTTCTTC

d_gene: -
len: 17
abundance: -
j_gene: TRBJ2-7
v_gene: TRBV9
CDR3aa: CASSVGVSVHGGYEQYF
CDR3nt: TGTGCCAGCAGCGTAGGAGTGTCGGTCCACGGAGGCTACGAGCAGTACTTC

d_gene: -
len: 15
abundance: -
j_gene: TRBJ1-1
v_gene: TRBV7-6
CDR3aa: CASSRGGGLNTEAFF
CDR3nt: TGTGCCAGCAGCCGAGGGGGGGGATTGAACACTGAAGCTTTCTTT

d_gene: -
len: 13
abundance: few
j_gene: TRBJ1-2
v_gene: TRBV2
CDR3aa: CASSEARQGNYTF
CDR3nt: TGTGCCAGCAGTGAAGCGCGGCAGGGGAACTACACCTTC

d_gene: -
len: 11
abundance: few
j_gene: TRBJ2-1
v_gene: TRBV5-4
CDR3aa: CASSSGVEQFF
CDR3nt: TGTGCCAGCAGTTCAGGGGTTGAGCAGTTCTTC

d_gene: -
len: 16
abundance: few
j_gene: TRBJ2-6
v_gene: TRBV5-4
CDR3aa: CASSPGGAAGANVLTF
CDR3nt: TGTGCCAGCAGCCCGGGGGGCGCGGCTGGGGCCAACGTCCTGACTTTC

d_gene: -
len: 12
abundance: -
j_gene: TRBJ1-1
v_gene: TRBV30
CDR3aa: CAWSPGTRAGVF
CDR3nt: TGTGCCTGGAGCCCCGGGACAAGGGCTGGGGTCTTT

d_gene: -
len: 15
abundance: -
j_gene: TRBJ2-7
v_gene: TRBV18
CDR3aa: CASSASPTLSYEQYF
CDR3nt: TGTGCCAGCTCAGCCTCTCCGACTCTCTCCTACGAGCAGTACTTC

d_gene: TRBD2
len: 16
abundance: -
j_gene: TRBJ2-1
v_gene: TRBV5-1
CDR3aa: CASSFGGGSVTNEQFF
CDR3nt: TGCGCCAGCAGCTTTGGAGGCGGGAGTGTCACGAATGAGCAGTTCTTC

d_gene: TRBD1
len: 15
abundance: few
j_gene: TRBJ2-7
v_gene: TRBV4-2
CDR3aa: CASSFDRGSHNEQYF
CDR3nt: TGTGCCAGCAGCTTCGACAGGGGGTCTCATAACGAGCAGTACTTC

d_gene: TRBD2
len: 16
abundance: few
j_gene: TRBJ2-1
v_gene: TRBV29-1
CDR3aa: CSAWTSGRAAYNEQFF
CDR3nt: TGCAGCGCTTGGACTAGCGGGAGGGCCGCCTACAATGAGCAGTTCTTC

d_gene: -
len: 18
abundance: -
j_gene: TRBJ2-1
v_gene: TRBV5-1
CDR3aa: CASSLKLRRAFGANEQFF
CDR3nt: TGCGCCAGCAGCTTGAAACTGAGGAGGGCCTTTGGGGCCAATGAGCAGTTCTTC

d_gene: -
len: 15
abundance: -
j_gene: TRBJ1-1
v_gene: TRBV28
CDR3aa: CASSLGGQGNTEAFF
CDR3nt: TGTGCCAGCAGTTTAGGGGGCCAGGGGAACACTGAAGCTTTCTTT

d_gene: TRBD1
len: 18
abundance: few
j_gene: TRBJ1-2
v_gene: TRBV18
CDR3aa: CASSPTRTGVESTYGYTF
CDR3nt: TGTGCCAGCTCACCAACGAGGACAGGGGTGGAGAGTACCTATGGCTACACCTTC

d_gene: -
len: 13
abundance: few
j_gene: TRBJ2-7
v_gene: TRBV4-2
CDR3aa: CASSQVDSYEQYF
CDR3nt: TGTGCCAGCAGCCAAGTAGACAGCTACGAGCAGTACTTC

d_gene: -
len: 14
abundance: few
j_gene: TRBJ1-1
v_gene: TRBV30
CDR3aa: CAWSGGEGNTEAFF
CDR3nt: TGTGCCTGGAGTGGGGGAGAGGGGAACACTGAAGCTTTCTTT

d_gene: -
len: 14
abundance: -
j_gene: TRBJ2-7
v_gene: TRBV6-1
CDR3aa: CASSERGPRYEQYF
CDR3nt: TGTGCCAGCAGTGAGCGGGGACCCCGCTACGAGCAGTACTTC

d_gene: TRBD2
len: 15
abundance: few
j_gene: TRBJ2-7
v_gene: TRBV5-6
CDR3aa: CASSLSTSVDYEQYF
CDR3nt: TGTGCCAGCAGCCTTTCGACTAGCGTCGACTACGAGCAGTACTTC

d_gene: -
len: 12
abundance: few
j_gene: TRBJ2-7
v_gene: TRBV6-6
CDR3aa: CASMGQSYEQYF
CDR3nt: TGTGCCAGCATGGGCCAGAGCTACGAGCAGTACTTC

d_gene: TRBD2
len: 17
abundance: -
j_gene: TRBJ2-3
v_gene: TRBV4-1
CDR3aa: CASSHPLARGATDTQYF
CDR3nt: TGCGCCAGCAGCCATCCACTAGCGCGGGGGGCCACAGATACGCAGTATTTT

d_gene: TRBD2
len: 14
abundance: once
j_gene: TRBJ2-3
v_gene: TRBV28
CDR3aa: CASSLGGRLDTQYF
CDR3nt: TGTGCCAGCAGTTTAGGCGGGAGGTTGGATACGCAGTATTTT

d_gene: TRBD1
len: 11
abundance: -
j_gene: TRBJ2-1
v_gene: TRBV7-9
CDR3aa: CASKGGVAPLF
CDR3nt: TGTGCCAGCAAAGGGGGCGTAGCACCTCTCTTC

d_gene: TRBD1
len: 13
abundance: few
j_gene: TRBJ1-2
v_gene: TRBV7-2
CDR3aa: CASSNRGLDGYTF
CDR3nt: TGTGCCAGCAGCAACAGGGGGCTGGATGGCTACACCTTC

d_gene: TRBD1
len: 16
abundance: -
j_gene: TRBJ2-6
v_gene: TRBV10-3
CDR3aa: CAIGGQKNSGANVLTF
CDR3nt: TGTGCCATCGGGGGACAGAAAAACTCTGGGGCCAACGTCCTGACTTTC